In this sample, the clone carrying this T cell receptor (beta chain) turned up once. The source of the sample is a study of blood T cell repertoires in COVID-19. Study information: Sites in the United States, Italy and Spain provided acute and convalescent COVID-19 samples. T cells, B-cell-depleted T cells, or PBMCs provided the cDNA or gDNA that served as material.

In the original processing: Amplification from reference gene primers served as the basis for estimated nucleated cell counts. TCRdb's copy holds only in-frame clones and misses some; the assay was immunoSEQ multiplex PCR. Clone size and V and J calls were adopted from that table, with D and trimming inferred from the DNA. The data contain about 71,000 clones, more than 70% of them singletons. The length of the CDR3 is 13 residues. V was trimmed by 8 bases and J by 5 bases, leaving 15 bases between them. The germline V gene encodes CDR1 SGHTA and CDR2 FQGNSA. The TCR comes from a man between 45 and 60 years old with active COVID-19. Sequenced sample: peripheral blood. The chain has TRBV7-2 and TRBJ1-1; no reliable D call. The CDR3 protein is CASGLGLSTEAFF. CDR3 nucleotide sequence: TGTGCCAGCGGACTCGGCTTAAGTACTGAAGCTTTCTTT.